Listed below are T cell receptor beta chains from one sample, sequenced in a study of T cells in Graves' hyperthyroidism and ophthalmopathy. TCRdb re-called the multiplex PCR reads with MiXCR, one entry per CDR3 protein. The repertoire consists of 300,000 to 450,000 distinct CDR3 sequences, with approximately 25% occurring once and the leading ten covering 70% to 75%. The material sequenced was blood. These receptors all come from a man between 50 and 59 years old with Graves' hyperthyroidism. The CDR3 runs from the conserved cysteine through the conserved F or W. A D gene is named only where the DNA matches it firmly. Some rows mark clone size as missing; the rest say once, few, many or name a class of expanded clone.

j_call d_call v_call cdr3_length clone_size cdr3_nt cdr3_aa
TRBJ1-5 - TRBV27 13 - TGTGCCAGCAGTTCCCGGAGAGCTCAGCCCCAGCATTTT CASSSRRAQPQHF
TRBJ2-3 - TRBV11-3 15 once TGTGCCAGCAGCTTACGGCCGATCACCACAGATACGCAGTATTTT CASSLRPITTDTQYF
TRBJ1-5 - TRBV6-9 15 - TGTGCCAGCAGCGTCTGGGGGAGCGGCAATCAGCCCCAGCATTTT CASSVWGSGNQPQHF
TRBJ2-1 TRBD2 TRBV28 14 many TGTGCCAGCAGTTTCAGCGGGAGGTACAATGAGCAGTTCTTC CASSFSGRYNEQFF
TRBJ2-2 TRBD2 TRBV7-2 17 once TGTGCCAGCAGCTTACAAGCGGGGTTCGCGAACACCGGGGAGCTGTTTTTT CASSLQAGFANTGELFF
TRBJ2-1 - TRBV6-6 16 - TGTGCCAGCAGTTACTCGGGCGGGCGCTCCTACAATGAGCAGTTCTTC CASSYSGGRSYNEQFF
TRBJ1-1 - TRBV6-1 14 few TGTGCCAGCAGTGAATGGCAGGGGAGTACTGAAGCTTTCTTT CASSEWQGSTEAFF
TRBJ2-7 - TRBV2 14 many TGTGCCAGCAGTGAAACAGGGCCCTCCTACGAGCAGTACTTC CASSETGPSYEQYF
TRBJ2-1 - TRBV14 14 - TGTGCCAGCAGCCAAGATCCGGGGCGTATTGAGCAGTTCTTC CASSQDPGRIEQFF
TRBJ2-2 - TRBV6-5 12 - TGTGCCAGCAGTTACCCAAACGGGGAGCTGTTTTTT CASSYPNGELFF
TRBJ2-7 - TRBV7-9 14 many TGTGCCAGCAGCTTAGGAGCCGGCGTCTACGAGCAGTACTTC CASSLGAGVYEQYF
TRBJ2-3 TRBD1 TRBV5-1 15 few TGCGCCAGCAGCTCTGGATCACAGGGGGCAGATACGCAGTATTTT CASSSGSQGADTQYF
TRBJ2-3 TRBD1 TRBV20-1 15 - TGCAGTGCTAGCGGGACAGGGAGAGGCACAGATACGCAGTATTTT CSASGTGRGTDTQYF
TRBJ1-5 - TRBV27 15 few TGTGCCAGCAGTTTTGAAGGGGAGGGCAATCAGCCCCAGCATTTT CASSFEGEGNQPQHF
TRBJ2-7 TRBD1 TRBV7-6 15 many TGTGCCAGCAGCTTATACGGGACAGGGGCCTACGAGCAGTACTTC CASSLYGTGAYEQYF
TRBJ2-7 - TRBV6-1 14 many TGTGCCAGCAGTGAAAGGGTGGGGGTATACGAGCAGTACTTC CASSERVGVYEQYF
TRBJ1-5 - TRBV10-3 14 few TGTGCCATCCAGGGCAGTACTAGCAATCAGCCCCAGCATTTT CAIQGSTSNQPQHF
TRBJ2-1 - TRBV20-1 13 few TGCAGTGCGCCGTCCCCGCCCTACAATGAGCAGTTCTTC CSAPSPPYNEQFF
TRBJ1-2 TRBD1 TRBV2 15 - TGTGCCAGCAGTTTGGGGGCAGGGGGCAACTATGGCTACACCTTC CASSLGAGGNYGYTF
TRBJ2-3 - TRBV7-2 16 many TGTGCCAGCAGCTTAGGGTTAGAGTCTGCCGGATATACGCAGTATTTT CASSLGLESAGYTQYF
TRBJ2-6 - TRBV19 15 - TGTGCCAGTAGTATATACGGCTCTGGGGCCAACGTCCTGACTTTC CASSIYGSGANVLTF
TRBJ2-7 TRBD2 TRBV5-1 15 - TGCGCCAGCAGACCCGGGACTAGCGGGAGTGTCGAGCAGTACTTC CASRPGTSGSVEQYF
TRBJ2-1 - TRBV11-3 19 few TGTGCCAGCAGCTCCCATATGGACAGTTCCCGGGTCTGGTACAATGAGCAGTTCTTC CASSSHMDSSRVWYNEQFF
TRBJ2-2 TRBD2 TRBV13 17 many TGTGCCAGCAGCTCGACTAGCGGGAGGGCGTTCACCGGGGAGCTGTTTTTT CASSSTSGRAFTGELFF
TRBJ2-3 TRBD2 TRBV28 14 many TGTGCCAGCAGGGAAGCGGGGGGCACAGATACGCAGTATTTT CASREAGGTDTQYF
TRBJ1-2 - TRBV20-1 14 - TGCAGTGCTAGAGCTGGCAGAACTAACTATGGCTACACCTTC CSARAGRTNYGYTF
TRBJ2-1 - TRBV27 12 many TGTGCCAGCAGAGGAACCTACGATGAGCAGTTCTTC CASRGTYDEQFF